This T cell receptor beta chain was captured by sequencing in a study of CD4 T cells in relation to SARS-CoV-2 and coronaviruses. As for the study in general: The HLA restriction of the shared crossreactive spike epitopes was mapped.

Clones were sequenced by immunoSEQ multiplex PCR, and TCRdb holds only the in-frame ones, with some missing. In the table there are some 35,000 clones, approximately 77% of which are singletons. Whole-study results and caveats: Monoreactive clones expanded significantly more to SARS-CoV-2 than crossreactive clones did.

CDR3 size: 16 residues. The ends were cut back, 1 base at V and 0 bases at J, with 10 bases in the middle. Per the germline V gene, CDR1 is SGHVS and CDR2 is FQNEAQ. Naive or memory CD4+ cells were cultured 1:1 with T cell-depleted PBMCs plus CEF. About this clone: Its cognate antigen is unknown.

This TCR was recovered from an adult with COVID-19. The chain carries TRBV7-8 and TRBJ1-5, with D uncertain. Sequencing was performed on naive CD4+ T cells from PBMCs, cultured in vitro. Subset described: naive CD4+ T cells isolated by negative enrichment. CDR3 nucleotides: TGTGCCAGCAGCTTAGATCGTCTCTATAGCAATCAGCCCCAGCATTTT. This translates into CASSLDRLYSNQPQHF.